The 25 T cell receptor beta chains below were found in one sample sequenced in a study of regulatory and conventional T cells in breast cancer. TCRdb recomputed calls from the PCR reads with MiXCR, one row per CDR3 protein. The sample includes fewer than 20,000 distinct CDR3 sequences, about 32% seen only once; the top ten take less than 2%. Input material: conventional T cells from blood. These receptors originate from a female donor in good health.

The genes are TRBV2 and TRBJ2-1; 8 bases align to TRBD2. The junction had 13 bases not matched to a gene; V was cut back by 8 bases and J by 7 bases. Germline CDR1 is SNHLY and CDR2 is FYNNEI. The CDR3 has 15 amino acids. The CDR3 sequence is CASSGGSGRTNEQFF. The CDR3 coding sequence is TGTGCCAGCTCAGGAGGAAGCGGGAGAACGAATGAGCAGTTCTTC. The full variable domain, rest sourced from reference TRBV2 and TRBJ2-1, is EPEVTQTPSHQVTQMGQEVILRCVPISNHLYFYWYRQILGQKVEFLVSFYNNEISEKSEIFDDQFSVERPDGSNFTLKIRSTKLEDSAMYFCASSGGSGRTNEQFFGPGTRLTVL.

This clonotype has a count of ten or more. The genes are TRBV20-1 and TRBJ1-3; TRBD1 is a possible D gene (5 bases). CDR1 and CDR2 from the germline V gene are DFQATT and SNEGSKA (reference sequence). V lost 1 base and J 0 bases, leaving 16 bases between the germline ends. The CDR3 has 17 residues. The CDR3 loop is CSARVPGLKSSGNTIYF. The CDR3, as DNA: TGCAGTGCTAGAGTCCCGGGACTGAAGAGCTCTGGAAACACCATATATTTT.

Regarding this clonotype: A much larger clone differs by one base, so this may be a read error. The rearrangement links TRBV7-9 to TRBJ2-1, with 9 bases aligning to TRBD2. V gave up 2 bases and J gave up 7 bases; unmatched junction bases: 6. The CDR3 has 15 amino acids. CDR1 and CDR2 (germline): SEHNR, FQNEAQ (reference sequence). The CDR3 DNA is TGTGCCAGCAGCTTAAATCTAGCGGGGAAAAATGAGCAGTTCTTC. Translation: CASSLNLAGKNEQFF.

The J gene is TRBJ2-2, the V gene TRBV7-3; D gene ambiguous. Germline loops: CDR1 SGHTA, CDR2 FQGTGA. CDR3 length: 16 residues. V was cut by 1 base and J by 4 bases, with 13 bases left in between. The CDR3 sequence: CASSLMASRSTGELFF. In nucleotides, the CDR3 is TGTGCCAGCAGCTTAATGGCTAGTCGGTCCACCGGGGAGCTGTTTTTT. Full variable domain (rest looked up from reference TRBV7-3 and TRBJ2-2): GAGVSQTPSNKVTEKGKYVELRCDPISGHTALYWYRQSLGQGPEFLIYFQGTGAADDSGLPNDRFFAVRPEGSVSTLKIQRTERGDSAVYLCASSLMASRSTGELFFGEGSRLTVL.

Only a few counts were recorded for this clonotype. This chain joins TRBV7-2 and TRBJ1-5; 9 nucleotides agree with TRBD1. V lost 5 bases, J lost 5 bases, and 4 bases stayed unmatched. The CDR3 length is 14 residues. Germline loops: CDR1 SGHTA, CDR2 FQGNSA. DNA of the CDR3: TGTGCCAGCAGCGTAACAGGGGGCGATCAGCCCCAGCATTTT. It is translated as CASSVTGGDQPQHF.

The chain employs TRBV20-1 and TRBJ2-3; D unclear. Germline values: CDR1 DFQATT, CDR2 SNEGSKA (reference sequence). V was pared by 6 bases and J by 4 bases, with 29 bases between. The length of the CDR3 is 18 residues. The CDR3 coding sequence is TGCAGTGCATCTAAGTCCCATTCGGACCTCCTCCGGGCAGATACGCAGTATTTT. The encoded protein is CSASKSHSDLLRADTQYF.

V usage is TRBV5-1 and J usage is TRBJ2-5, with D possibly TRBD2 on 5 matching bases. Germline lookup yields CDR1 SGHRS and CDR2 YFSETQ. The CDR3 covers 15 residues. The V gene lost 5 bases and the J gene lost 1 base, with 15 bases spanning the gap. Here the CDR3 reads CASRRVADLQETQYF. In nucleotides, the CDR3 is TGCGCCAGCAGGAGGGTAGCTGATCTCCAAGAGACCCAGTACTTC.

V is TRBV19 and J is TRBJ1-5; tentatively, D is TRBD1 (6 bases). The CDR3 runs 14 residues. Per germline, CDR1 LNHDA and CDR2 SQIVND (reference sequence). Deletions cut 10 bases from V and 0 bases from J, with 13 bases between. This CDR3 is CATTPGVSNQPQHF. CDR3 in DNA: TGTGCCACGACCCCAGGGGTTAGCAATCAGCCCCAGCATTTT.

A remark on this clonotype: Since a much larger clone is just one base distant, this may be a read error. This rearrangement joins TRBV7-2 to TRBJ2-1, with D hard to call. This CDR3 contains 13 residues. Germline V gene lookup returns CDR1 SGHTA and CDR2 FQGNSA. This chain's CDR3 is CVSSLPEYNEQFF. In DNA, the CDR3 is TGTGTCAGCAGCTTACCCGAGTACAATGAGCAGTTCTTC.

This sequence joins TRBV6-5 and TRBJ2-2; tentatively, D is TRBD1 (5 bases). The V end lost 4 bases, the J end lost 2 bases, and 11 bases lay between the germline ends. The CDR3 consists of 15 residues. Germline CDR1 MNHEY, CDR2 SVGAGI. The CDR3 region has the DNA TGTGCCAGCAGTTTCCTGGGGCTAAACACCGGGGAGCTGTTTTTT. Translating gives CASSFLGLNTGELFF.

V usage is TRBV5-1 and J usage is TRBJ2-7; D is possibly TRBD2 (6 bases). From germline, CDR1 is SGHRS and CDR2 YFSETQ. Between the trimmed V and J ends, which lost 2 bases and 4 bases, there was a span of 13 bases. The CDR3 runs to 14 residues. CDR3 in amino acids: CASSFEAGPYEQYF. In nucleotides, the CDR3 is TGCGCCAGCAGCTTCGAGGCGGGACCTTACGAGCAGTACTTC.

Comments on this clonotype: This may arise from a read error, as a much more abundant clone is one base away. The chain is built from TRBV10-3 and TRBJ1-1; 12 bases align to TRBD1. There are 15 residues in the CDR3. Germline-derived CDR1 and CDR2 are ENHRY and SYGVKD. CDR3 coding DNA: TGTGCCACCAGTGGGACAGGGGGCCAAGGCACTGAAGCTTTCTTT. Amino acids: CATSGTGGQGTEAFF.

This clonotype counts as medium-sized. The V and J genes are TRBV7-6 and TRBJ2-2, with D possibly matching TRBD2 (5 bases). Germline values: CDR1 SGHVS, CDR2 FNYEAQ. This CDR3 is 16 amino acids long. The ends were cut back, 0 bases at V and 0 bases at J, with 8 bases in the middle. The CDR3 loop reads CASSLAMRANTGELFF. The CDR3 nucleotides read TGTGCCAGCAGCTTAGCTATGAGGGCGAACACCGGGGAGCTGTTTTTT.

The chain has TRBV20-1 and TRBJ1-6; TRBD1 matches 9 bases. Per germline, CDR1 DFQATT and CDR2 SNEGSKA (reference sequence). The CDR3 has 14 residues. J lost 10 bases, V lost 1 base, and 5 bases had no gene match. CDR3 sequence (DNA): TGCAGTGCTAGAGGACAGGGGGTTGGGTCACCCCTCCACTTT. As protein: CSARGQGVGSPLHF.

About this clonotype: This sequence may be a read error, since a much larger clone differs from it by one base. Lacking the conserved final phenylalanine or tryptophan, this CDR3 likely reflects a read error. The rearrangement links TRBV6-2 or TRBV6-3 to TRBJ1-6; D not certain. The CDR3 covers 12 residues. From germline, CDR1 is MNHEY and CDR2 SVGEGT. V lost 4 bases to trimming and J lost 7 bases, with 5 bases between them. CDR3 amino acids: CASSSPNSPLHS. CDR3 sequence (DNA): TGTGCCAGCAGTTCACCAAATTCACCCCTCCACTCT.

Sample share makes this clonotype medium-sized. CDR3 nucleotide sequence: TGTGCCAGCAGTCTCGCGGCACTAGGCTACGAGCAGTACTTC. It encodes CASSLAALGYEQYF. The V and J genes are TRBV12-3 or TRBV12-4 and TRBJ2-7; D might be TRBD2 (5 bases). The CDR3 spans 14 residues. V lost 5 bases and J 3 bases, leaving 14 bases between the germline ends.

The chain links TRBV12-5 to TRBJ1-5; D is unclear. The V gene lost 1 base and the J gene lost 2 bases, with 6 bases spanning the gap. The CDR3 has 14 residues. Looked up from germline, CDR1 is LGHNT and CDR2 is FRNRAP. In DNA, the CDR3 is TGTGCTAGTGGTTTGGGAGGAGGCAATCAGCCCCAGCATTTT. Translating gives CASGLGGGNQPQHF.

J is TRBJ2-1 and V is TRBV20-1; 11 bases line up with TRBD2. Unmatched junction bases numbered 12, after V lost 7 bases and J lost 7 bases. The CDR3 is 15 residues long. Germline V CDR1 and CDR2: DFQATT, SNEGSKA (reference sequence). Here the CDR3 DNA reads TGCAGTGTTTCCACCCTAGCGGGAGGTGTGAATGAGCAGTTCTTC. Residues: CSVSTLAGGVNEQFF.

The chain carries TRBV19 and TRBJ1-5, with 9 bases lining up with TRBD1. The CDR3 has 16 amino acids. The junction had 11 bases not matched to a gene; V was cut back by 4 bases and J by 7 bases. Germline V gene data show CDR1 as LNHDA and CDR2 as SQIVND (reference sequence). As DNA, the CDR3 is TGTGCCAGTAGTACAACGGGACAGGGAGGCGGACAGCCCCAGCATTTT. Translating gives CASSTTGQGGGQPQHF.

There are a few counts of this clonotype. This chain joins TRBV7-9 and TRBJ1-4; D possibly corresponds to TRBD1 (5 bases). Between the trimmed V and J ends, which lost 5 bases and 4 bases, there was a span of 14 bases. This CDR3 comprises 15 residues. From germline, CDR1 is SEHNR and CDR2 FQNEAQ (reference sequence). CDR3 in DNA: TGTGCCAGCAGCCCCGCGGGGGGTAGTAATGAAAAACTGTTTTTT. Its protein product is CASSPAGGSNEKLFF.

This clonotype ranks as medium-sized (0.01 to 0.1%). The CDR3 nucleotides are TGTGCCAGCAGCGTAGGGTCGGAGGGATACAATTCACCCCTCCACTTT. This translates into CASSVGSEGYNSPLHF. The chain links TRBV9 to TRBJ1-6, with no clear D. V was shortened by 0 bases and J by 7 bases, with 14 bases between the two germline ends. The CDR3 totals 16 residues. Germline loops: CDR1 SGDLS, CDR2 YYNGEE.

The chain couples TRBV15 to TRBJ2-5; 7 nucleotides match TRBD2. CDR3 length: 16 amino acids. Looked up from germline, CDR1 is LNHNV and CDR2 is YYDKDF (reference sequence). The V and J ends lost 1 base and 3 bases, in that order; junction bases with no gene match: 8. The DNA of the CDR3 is TGTGCCACCAGCAGAGGGAGGGCGCGGGAGAAAGAGACCCAGTACTTC. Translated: CATSRGRAREKETQYF.

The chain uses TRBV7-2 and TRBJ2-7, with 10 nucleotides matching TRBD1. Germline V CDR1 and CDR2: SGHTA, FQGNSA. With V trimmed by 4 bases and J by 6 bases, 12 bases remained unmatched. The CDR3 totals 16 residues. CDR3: CASSSRWTGGGSEQYF. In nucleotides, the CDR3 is TGTGCCAGCAGCTCAAGATGGACAGGGGGAGGCTCCGAGCAGTACTTC.

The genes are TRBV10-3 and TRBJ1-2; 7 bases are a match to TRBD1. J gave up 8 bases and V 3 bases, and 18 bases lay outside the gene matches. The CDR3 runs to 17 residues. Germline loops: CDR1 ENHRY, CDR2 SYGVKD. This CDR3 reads CAISESDREGVHWGYTF. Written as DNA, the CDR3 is TGTGCCATCAGTGAATCTGACAGGGAAGGGGTCCACTGGGGCTACACCTTC.

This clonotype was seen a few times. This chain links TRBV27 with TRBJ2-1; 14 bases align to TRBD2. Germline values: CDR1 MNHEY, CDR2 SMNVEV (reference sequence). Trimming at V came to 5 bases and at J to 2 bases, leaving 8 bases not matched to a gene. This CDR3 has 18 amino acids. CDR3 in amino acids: CASSVGTSGSTPYNEQFF. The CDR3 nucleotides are TGTGCCAGCAGTGTCGGGACTAGCGGGAGTACTCCCTACAATGAGCAGTTCTTC.